Below, 12 T cell receptor beta chains from the same sample are listed, as sequenced in a study of beta chain features in type 1 diabetes. What was sequenced were expressed TCRB transcripts, since all of the isolated RNA had been reverse transcribed. Profiling relied on immunoSEQ multiplex PCR, and the TCRdb table lists in-frame clones only, not all of them. Of around 300,000 clones in the sample, 14% were seen once. Sequenced material: central memory CD4+ T cells from blood. The receptors were sampled from a man younger than 45 in good health.

The V and J genes are TRBV7-2 and TRBJ1-5; D call uncertain. Germline CDR1 is SGHTA and CDR2 is FQGNSA. V shed 4 bases and J shed 4 bases, with 8 bases lying between them. The CDR3 totals 13 residues. The CDR3 reads CASSSDGNQPQHF. DNA of the CDR3: TGTGCCAGCAGCTCGGACGGGAATCAGCCCCAGCATTTT.

A few counts support this clone. The genes are TRBV30 and TRBJ2-1, with 10 bases matching TRBD2. The junction had 5 bases not matched to a gene; V was cut back by 3 bases and J by 15 bases. The CDR3 loop spans 11 amino acids. Per the germline V gene, CDR1 is GTSNPN and CDR2 is SVGIG (reference sequence). The DNA for the CDR3 is TGTGCCTGGAGACGTACTAGCGGGACGTTCTTC. It yields the protein CAWRRTSGTFF.

The table lists this clone with a few counts. The V gene is TRBV7-9, the J gene TRBJ2-1; possible D gene TRBD1, 6 bases. V was shortened by 3 bases and J by 3 bases, with 12 bases between the two germline ends. CDR1 and CDR2 from the germline V gene are SEHNR and FQNEAQ (reference sequence). The CDR3 is 15 amino acids. CDR3 DNA sequence: TGTGCCAGCAGCTTCCCGGGACAATTCTACAATGAGCAGTTCTTC. It specifies CASSFPGQFYNEQFF.

The chain is built from TRBV5-6 and TRBJ2-3; TRBD1 aligns across 8 bases. Germline V CDR1 and CDR2: SGHDT, YYEEEE. This CDR3 has 14 residues. V gave up 3 bases and J gave up 3 bases; unmatched junction bases: 3. The CDR3 reads CASSWGQETDTQYF. CDR3 nucleotide sequence: TGTGCCAGCAGCTGGGGACAGGAAACAGATACGCAGTATTTT.

In this sample, this clone turned up many times. The genes are TRBV6-5 and TRBJ2-1; a weak D match, TRBD2 (6 bases). Per the germline V gene, CDR1 is MNHEY and CDR2 is SVGAGI. Trimming shortened V by 6 bases and J by 10 bases, and 19 bases separated the two germline ends. This CDR3 has 14 amino acids. This chain's CDR3 is CASSPGPSRGEQFF. CDR3 bases: TGTGCCAGCAGCCCCGGACCGTCCCGGGGGGAGCAGTTCTTC.

This clone was counted only a few times. This rearrangement joins TRBV4-1 to TRBJ2-1; D gene unclear. V lost 0 bases and J 3 bases, leaving 12 bases between the germline ends. The germline CDR1 and CDR2 sequences are MGHRA and YSYEKL. This CDR3 has 16 amino acids. This chain's CDR3 is CASSQDGQGFYNEQFF. In nucleotides, the CDR3 is TGCGCCAGCAGCCAAGATGGCCAAGGGTTCTACAATGAGCAGTTCTTC.

This clone appeared a few times. The gene calls are TRBV11-2 and TRBJ1-2, with D perhaps matching TRBD1 (5 bases). The V and J ends lost 5 bases and 7 bases respectively, with 20 bases between them. Per the germline V gene, CDR1 is SGHAT and CDR2 is FQNNGV. CDR3 length equals 15 residues. The CDR3 loop reads CASSHRLGGSGGYTF. Here the CDR3 DNA reads TGTGCCAGCAGCCACCGACTTGGGGGTAGCGGTGGCTACACCTTC.

This chain uses TRBV13 with TRBJ1-1, with 12 bases matching TRBD1. The CDR3 has 16 amino acids. V was pared by 4 bases and J by 5 bases, with 8 bases of the junction left unmatched. The germline gives CDR1 PRHDT, CDR2 FYEKMQ (reference sequence). Here the CDR3 reads CASSSRGTGGATEAFF. In DNA, the CDR3 is TGTGCCAGCAGCTCACGCGGGACAGGGGGCGCGACTGAAGCTTTCTTT.

This chain uses TRBV6-6 with TRBJ1-4; TRBD1 might be the D (5 bases). The germline gives CDR1 MNHNY, CDR2 SVGAGI (reference sequence). Trimming stripped 9 bases from V and 4 bases from J, with 12 bases between. The CDR3 covers 13 residues. In DNA form, the CDR3 reads TGTGCCAGTCGCCGGGACTATAATGAAAAACTGTTTTTT. This translates into CASRRDYNEKLFF.

This clone was picked up a small number of times. The chain joins TRBV5-1 to TRBJ2-3, with D uncertain. This CDR3 spans 13 amino acids. The V end was cut by 4 bases, the J end by 5 bases, with 11 bases between. Germline loops: CDR1 SGHRS, CDR2 YFSETQ. CDR3 bases: TGCGCCAGCAGCCTCTCTTTCGGAGATACGCAGTATTTT. Protein sequence: CASSLSFGDTQYF.

This clone was observed a few times. The chain has TRBV5-1 and TRBJ2-1; a possible D gene is TRBD2 (5 bases). The CDR3 totals 13 residues. Trimming stripped 8 bases from V and 10 bases from J, with 19 bases between. Germline CDR1 and CDR2: SGHRS and YFSETQ. The CDR3 DNA reads TGCGCCAGTAGGAGAGGGCAGGAAAGAGAGCAGTTCTTC. Translation: CASRRGQEREQFF.

There are a few counts of this clone. Here the CDR3 reads CATSPLGISPFF. The CDR3 nucleotides are TGTGCCACCAGCCCCCTGGGCATTAGCCCTTTCTTT. This chain connects TRBV15 to TRBJ1-1; D is ambiguous. This CDR3 is built from 12 residues. CDR1 and CDR2 (germline): LNHNV, YYDKDF (reference sequence). Trimming removed 5 bases at V and 12 bases at J, with 16 bases between.